This is a list of T cell receptor beta chains from one sample in a study of regulatory and conventional T cells in RAG deficiency. Sequencing was performed with immunoSEQ multiplex PCR; in TCRdb, only in-frame clones are kept and a portion is missing. The sample has 9,400 or so clones; 89% are singletons. The same specimen was also included in a second study, on regulatory T cells.

Sequencing was performed on Tregs sorted from blood. The receptors shown here come from a human donor in good health. CDR3s include the opening cysteine and the closing phenylalanine or tryptophan. D genes are given only for firm matches. Size is omitted from some rows. Given values are once, few, many or a class for expanded clones.

clone size	V gene	J gene	D gene	CDR3 protein	CDR3 DNA
.	TRBV19	TRBJ2-7	TRBD2	CASSIRNGREYEQYF	TGTGCCAGTAGTATAAGAAACGGGAGGGAGTACGAGCAGTACTTC
.	TRBV9	TRBJ1-2	TRBD1	CASSALRMDRRNYGYTF	TGTGCCAGCAGCGCCCTTCGGATGGACAGGAGGAACTATGGCTACACCTTC
.	TRBV19	TRBJ2-7	.	CASSPGPFYEQYF	TGTGCCAGTAGTCCCGGACCTTTTTACGAGCAGTACTTC
.	TRBV28	TRBJ1-5	.	CASSFAEQLQPQHF	TGTGCCAGCAGTTTTGCGGAACAACTCCAGCCCCAGCATTTT
.	TRBV18	TRBJ2-5	.	CASSPKQETQYF	TGTGCCAGCTCACCCAAACAAGAGACCCAGTACTTC
.	TRBV4-3	TRBJ1-5	.	CASSQEGHPSNQPQHF	TGCGCCAGCAGCCAAGAGGGGCACCCTAGCAATCAGCCCCAGCATTTT
.	TRBV6-5	TRBJ2-7	.	CASSYRAYEQYF	TGTGCCAGCAGTTATCGCGCCTACGAGCAGTACTTC
.	TRBV19	TRBJ1-2	.	CASSGKGGANYGYTF	TGTGCCAGTAGTGGAAAAGGGGGGGCTAACTATGGCTACACCTTC
once	TRBV2	TRBJ2-7	TRBD2	CATQREILDEQYF	TGTGCCACGCAGCGGGAGATTTTGGACGAGCAGTACTTC
.	TRBV2	TRBJ1-4	TRBD1	CASRQGAVNEKLFF	TGTGCCAGCAGGCAGGGGGCAGTTAATGAAAAACTGTTTTTT
.	TRBV7-9	TRBJ1-1	.	CASSYKNTEAFF	TGTGCCAGCAGCTACAAGAACACTGAAGCTTTCTTT
.	TRBV7-2	TRBJ2-7	.	CASSLEGYGQYF	TGTGCCAGCAGCTTAGAGGGTTACGGGCAGTACTTC
once	TRBV5-1	TRBJ1-3	TRBD1	CASSLQGDRRNTIYF	TGCGCCAGCAGCTTGCAGGGGGACCGGCGAAACACCATATATTTT
.	TRBV7-2	TRBJ2-2	TRBD2	CASRAGGSGTGELFF	TGTGCCAGCAGAGCGGGAGGGTCGGGCACCGGGGAGCTGTTTTTT